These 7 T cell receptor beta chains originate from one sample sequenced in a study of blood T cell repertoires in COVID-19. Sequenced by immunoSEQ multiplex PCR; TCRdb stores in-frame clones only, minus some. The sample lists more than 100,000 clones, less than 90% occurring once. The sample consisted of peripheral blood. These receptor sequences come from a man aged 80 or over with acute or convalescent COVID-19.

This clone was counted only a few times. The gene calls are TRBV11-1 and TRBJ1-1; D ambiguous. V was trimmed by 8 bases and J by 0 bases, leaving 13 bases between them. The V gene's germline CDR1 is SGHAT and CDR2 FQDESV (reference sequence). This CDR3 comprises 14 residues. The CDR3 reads CASQADNMNTEAFF. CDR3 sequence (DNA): TGTGCCAGCCAGGCAGATAATATGAACACTGAAGCTTTCTTT.

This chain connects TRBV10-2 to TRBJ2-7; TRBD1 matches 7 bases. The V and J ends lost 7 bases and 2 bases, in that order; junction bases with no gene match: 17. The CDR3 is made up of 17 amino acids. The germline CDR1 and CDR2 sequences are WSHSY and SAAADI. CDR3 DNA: TGCGCCAGCACCCGAATATTAAGACAGGGTGGAACCTACGAGCAGTACTTC. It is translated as CASTRILRQGGTYEQYF.

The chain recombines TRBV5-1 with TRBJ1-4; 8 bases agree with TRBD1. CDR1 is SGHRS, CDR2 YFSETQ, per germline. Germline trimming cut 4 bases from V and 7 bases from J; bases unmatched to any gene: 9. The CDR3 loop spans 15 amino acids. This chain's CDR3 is CASSVSGTGSEKLFF. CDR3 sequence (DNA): TGCGCCAGCAGCGTCTCCGGGACAGGTAGTGAAAAACTGTTTTTT.

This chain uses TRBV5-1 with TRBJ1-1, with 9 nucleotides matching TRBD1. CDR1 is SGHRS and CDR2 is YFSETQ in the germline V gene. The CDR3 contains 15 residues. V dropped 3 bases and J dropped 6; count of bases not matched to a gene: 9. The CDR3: CASSSEPGQGAEAFF. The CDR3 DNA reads TGCGCCAGCAGCTCGGAACCGGGACAGGGTGCTGAAGCTTTCTTT.

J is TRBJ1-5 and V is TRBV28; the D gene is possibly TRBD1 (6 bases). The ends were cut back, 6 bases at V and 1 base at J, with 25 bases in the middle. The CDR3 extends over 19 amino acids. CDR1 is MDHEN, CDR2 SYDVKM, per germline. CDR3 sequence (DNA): TGTGCCAGCAGCGCCGTGGGGGGGCTGCCGGGAGCAAGCAATCAGCCCCAGCATTTT. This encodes CASSAVGGLPGASNQPQHF. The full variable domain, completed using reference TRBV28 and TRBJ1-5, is DVKVTQSSRYLVKRTGEKVFLECVQDMDHENMFWYRQDPGLGLRLIYFSYDVKMKEKGDIPEGYSVSREKKERFSLILESASTNQTSMYLCASSAVGGLPGASNQPQHFGDGTRLSIL.

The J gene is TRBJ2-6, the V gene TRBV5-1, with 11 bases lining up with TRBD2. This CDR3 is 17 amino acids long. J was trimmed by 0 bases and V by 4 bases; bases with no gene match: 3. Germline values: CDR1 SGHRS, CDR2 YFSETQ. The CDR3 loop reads CASSTGLAVSGANVLTF. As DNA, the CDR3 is TGCGCCAGCAGCACGGGACTAGCGGTCTCTGGGGCCAACGTCCTGACTTTC.

This CDR3 is CASSPQGFGNQPQHF. The CDR3, as DNA: TGTGCCAGCAGCCCCCAGGGTTTCGGCAATCAGCCCCAGCATTTT. V usage is TRBV7-2 and J usage is TRBJ1-5; TRBD1 might be the D (5 bases). The germline CDR1 and CDR2 sequences are SGHTA and FQGNSA. V dropped 5 bases and J dropped 2 bases, with 13 bases sitting between them. CDR3 length: 15 amino acids.